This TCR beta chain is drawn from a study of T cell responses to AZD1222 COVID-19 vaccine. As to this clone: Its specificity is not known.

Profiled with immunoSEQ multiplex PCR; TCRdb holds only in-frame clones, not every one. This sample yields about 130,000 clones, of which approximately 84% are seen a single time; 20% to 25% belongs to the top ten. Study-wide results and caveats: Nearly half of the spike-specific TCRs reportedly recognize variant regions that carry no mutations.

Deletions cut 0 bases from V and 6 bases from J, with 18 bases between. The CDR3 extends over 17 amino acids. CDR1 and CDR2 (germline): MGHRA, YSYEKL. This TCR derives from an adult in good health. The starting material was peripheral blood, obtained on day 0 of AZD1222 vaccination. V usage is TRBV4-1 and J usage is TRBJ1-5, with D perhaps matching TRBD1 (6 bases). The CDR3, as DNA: TGCGCCAGCAGCCAAGATAGGGGGACGAGCGATGGTCAGCCCCAGCATTTT. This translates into CASSQDRGTSDGQPQHF.